This T cell receptor beta chain was sequenced during a study of cytomegalovirus exposure and HLA in healthy donors. The wider study: A prior analysis found roughly 110 million unique TCR beta sequences from around 200 million T cells. The study's findings and limits: Accurate predictions that matched the HLA-A and HLA-B alleles of most subjects were reportedly made from TCR beta sequences. Data from an earlier analysis indicated that most TCR beta V segments were productive either about 90% or about 30% of the time. Using a false discovery rate of 0.05, a later analysis showed that approximately 17,000 TCR beta sequences were associated with HLA alleles.

PCR used 60 Vbeta primers and 13 Jbeta primers. This table comes from immunoSEQ multiplex PCR, and its TCRdb copy is limited to in-frame clones, with some not included. This sample has around 140,000 clones, with 60% to 80% found just once. In regard to this clone: Its antigen is unidentified.

From germline, CDR1 is MNHNS and CDR2 SASEGT. Trimming left V 3 bases short and J 5 bases short, with 16 bases between. The CDR3 is made up of 15 amino acids. The receptor was derived from a male donor in good health and CMV-seronegative. Sequencing was carried out using PBMCs. The chain couples TRBV6-1 to TRBJ1-2; D not resolved. CDR3 nucleotides: TGTGCCAGCAGTGAGGTGGGAGGACCCCTGTATGGCTACACCTTC. Its translation: CASSEVGGPLYGYTF.